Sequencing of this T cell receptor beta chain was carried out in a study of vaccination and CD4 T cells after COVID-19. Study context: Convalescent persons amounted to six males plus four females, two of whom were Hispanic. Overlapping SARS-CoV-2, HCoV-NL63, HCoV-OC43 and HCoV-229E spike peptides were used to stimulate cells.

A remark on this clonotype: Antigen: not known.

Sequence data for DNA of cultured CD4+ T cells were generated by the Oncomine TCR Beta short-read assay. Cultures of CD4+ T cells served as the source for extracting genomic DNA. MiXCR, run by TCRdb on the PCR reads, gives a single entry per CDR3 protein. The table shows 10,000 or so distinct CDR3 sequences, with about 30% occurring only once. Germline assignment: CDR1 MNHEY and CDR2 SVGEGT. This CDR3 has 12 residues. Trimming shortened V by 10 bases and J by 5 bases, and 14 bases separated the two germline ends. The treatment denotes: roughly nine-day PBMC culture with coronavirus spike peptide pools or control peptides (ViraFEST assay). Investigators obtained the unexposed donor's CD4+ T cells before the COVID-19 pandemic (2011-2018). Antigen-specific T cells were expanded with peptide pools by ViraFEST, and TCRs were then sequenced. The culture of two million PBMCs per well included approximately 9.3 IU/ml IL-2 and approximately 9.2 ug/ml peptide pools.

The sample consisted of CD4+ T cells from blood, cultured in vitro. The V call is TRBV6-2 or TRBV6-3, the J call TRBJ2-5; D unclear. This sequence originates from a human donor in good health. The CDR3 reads CANLTRRETQYF. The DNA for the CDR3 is TGTGCCAACCTCACCCGCAGGGAGACCCAGTACTTC.